This T cell receptor (beta chain) is drawn from a study of blood T cells in healthy people across ages. Germline V gene data show CDR1 as SGHRS and CDR2 as YFSETQ. J was trimmed by 1 base and V by 4 bases; bases with no gene match: 7. The CDR3 runs 15 residues. PCR was performed a second time for roughly 7 to 11 cycles using a sample-barcoded 5' primer and a J-beta primer mix. TCRdb used MiXCR to reprocess the 5' RACE reads, holding one entry per CDR3 protein. The table records approximately 940,000 distinct CDR3 sequences, 48% of them present only once. The sequenced sample was blood. This TCR derives from a man aged 25 to 45 in good health. V and J are TRBV5-1 and TRBJ1-1; 7 positions match TRBD1. The CDR3 DNA reads TGCGCCAGCAGCACCACGACAGGGCCGAACACTGAAGCTTTCTTT. Residues: CASSTTTGPNTEAFF.